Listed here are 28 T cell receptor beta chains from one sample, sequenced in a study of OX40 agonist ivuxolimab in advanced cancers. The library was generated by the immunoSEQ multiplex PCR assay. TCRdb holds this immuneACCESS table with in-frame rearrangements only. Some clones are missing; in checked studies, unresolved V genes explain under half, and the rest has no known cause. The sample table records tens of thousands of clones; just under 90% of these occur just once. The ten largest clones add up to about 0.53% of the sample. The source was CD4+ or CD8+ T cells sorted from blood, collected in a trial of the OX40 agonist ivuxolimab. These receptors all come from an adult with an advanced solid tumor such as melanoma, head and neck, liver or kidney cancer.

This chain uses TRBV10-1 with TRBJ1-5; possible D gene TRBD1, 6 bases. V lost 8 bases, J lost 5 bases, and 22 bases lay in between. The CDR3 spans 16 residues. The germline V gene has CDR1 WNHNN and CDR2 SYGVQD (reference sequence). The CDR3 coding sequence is TGCGCCAGCTCCCAGGGGACCCTCCCCGATTATCAGCCCCAGCATTTT. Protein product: CASSQGTLPDYQPQHF.

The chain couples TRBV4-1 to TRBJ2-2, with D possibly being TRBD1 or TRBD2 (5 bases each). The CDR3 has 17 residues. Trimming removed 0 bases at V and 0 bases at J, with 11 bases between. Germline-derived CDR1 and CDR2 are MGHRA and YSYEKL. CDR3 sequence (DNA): TGCGCCAGCAGCCAAGATCGGGGCGGAGCGAACACCGGGGAGCTGTTTTTT. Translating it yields CASSQDRGGANTGELFF.

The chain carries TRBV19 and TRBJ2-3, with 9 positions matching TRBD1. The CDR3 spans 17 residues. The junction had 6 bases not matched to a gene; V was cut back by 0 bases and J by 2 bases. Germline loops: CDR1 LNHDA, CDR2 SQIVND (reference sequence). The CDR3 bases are TGTGCCAGTAGTATAGACCCCCGGGACAGGGTCACAGATACGCAGTATTTT. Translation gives CASSIDPRDRVTDTQYF.

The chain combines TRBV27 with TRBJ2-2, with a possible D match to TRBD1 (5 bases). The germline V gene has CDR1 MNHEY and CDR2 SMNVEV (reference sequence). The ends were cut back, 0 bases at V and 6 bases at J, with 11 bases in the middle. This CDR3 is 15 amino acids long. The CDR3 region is CASSLSGHNAGELFF. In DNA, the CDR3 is TGTGCCAGCAGTTTATCGGGGCATAACGCCGGGGAGCTGTTTTTT.

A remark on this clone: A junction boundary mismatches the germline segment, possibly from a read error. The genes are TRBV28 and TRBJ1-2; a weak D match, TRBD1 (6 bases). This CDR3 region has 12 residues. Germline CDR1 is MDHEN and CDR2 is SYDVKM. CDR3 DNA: TGTGCCAGCAGTTTAGGGGGCAGGGGCTTCACCTTC. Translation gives CASSLGGRGFTF.

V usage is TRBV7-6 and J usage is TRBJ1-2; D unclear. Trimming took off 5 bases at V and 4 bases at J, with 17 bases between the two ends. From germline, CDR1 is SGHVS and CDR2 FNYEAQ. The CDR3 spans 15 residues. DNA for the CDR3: TGTGCCAGCAGCCCCCGCTTAGGACGGACCTATGGCTACACCTTC. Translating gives CASSPRLGRTYGYTF.

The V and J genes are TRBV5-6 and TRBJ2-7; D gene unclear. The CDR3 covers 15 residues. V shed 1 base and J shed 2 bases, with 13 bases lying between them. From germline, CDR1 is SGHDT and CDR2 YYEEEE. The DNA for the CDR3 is TGTGCCAGCAGCTTGTTGGGTGGGAAGACCTACGAGCAGTACTTC. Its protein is CASSLLGGKTYEQYF.

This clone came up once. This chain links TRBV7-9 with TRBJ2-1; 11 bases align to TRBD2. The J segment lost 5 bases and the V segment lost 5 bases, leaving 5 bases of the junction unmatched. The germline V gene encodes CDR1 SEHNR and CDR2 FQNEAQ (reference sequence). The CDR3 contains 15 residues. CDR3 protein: CASSPGTSGDNEQFF. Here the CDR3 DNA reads TGTGCCAGCAGCCCCGGGACTAGCGGTGACAATGAGCAGTTCTTC.

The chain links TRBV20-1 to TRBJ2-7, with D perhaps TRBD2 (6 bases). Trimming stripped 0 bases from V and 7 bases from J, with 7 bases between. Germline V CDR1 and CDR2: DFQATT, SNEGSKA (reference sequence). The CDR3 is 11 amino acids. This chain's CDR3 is CSAREGREQYF. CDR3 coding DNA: TGCAGTGCTAGAGAGGGGAGGGAGCAGTACTTC.

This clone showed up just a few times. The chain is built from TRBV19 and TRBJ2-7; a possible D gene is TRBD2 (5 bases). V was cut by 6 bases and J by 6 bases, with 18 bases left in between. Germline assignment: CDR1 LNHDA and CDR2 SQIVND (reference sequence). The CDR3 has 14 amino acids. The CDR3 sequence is CASRSDLAASEQYF. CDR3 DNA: TGTGCCAGTAGGAGCGATCTAGCCGCATCCGAGCAGTACTTC. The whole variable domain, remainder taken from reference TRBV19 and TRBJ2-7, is DGGITQSPKYLFRKEGQNVTLSCEQNLNHDAMYWYRQDPGQGLRLIYYSQIVNDFQKGDIAEGYSVSREKKESFPLTVTSAQKNPTAFYLCASRSDLAASEQYFGPGTRLTVT.

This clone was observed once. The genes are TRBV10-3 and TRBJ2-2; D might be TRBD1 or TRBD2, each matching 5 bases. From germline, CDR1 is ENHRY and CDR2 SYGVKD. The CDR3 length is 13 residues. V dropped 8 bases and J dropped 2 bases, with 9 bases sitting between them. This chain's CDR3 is CAIGTRNTGELFF. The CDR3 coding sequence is TGTGCCATCGGGACCCGAAACACCGGGGAGCTGTTTTTT.

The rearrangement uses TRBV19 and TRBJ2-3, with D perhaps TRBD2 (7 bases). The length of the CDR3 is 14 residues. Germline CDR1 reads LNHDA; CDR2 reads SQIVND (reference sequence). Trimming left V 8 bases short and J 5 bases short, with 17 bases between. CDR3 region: CASSGAGAGDTQYF. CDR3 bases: TGTGCCAGTTCAGGGGCGGGAGCAGGAGATACGCAGTATTTT. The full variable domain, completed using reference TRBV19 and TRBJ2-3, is DGGITQSPKYLFRKEGQNVTLSCEQNLNHDAMYWYRQDPGQGLRLIYYSQIVNDFQKGDIAEGYSVSREKKESFPLTVTSAQKNPTAFYLCASSGAGAGDTQYFGPGTRLTVL.

CDR3 sequence reads: CASSSGDSSNTEAFF. The CDR3 DNA is TGCGCCAGCAGCTCAGGGGACAGCTCCAACACTGAAGCTTTCTTT. This chain uses TRBV5-1 with TRBJ1-1, with 7 bases fitting TRBD1. Losses at the gene ends were 3 bases for V and 2 bases for J; bases not matched to a gene: 7. The CDR3 has 15 amino acids. CDR1 SGHRS and CDR2 YFSETQ come from the germline V gene.

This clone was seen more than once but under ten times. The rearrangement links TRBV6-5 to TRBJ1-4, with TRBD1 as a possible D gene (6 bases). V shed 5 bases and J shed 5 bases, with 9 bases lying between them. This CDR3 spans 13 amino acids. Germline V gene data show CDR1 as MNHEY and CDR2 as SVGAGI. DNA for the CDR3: TGTGCCAGCAGTAGTGGACAGAATGAAAAACTGTTTTTT. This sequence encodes CASSSGQNEKLFF.

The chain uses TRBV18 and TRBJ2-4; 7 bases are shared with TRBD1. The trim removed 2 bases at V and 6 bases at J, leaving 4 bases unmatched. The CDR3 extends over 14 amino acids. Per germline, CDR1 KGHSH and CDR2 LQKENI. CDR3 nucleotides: TGTGCCAGCTCACCAAAGGCAGGGGGAAACATTCAGTACTTC. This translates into CASSPKAGGNIQYF.

The CDR3: CASSTDRNSPLHF. CDR3 DNA: TGTGCCAGTAGTACGGACAGAAATTCACCCCTCCACTTT. This sequence joins TRBV19 and TRBJ1-6; D is possibly TRBD1 (6 bases). This CDR3 is 13 amino acids long. V was shortened by 4 bases and J by 7 bases, with 8 bases between the two germline ends. In germline, CDR1 is LNHDA, CDR2 SQIVND (reference sequence). Full variable domain (remainder filled in from reference TRBV19 and TRBJ1-6): DGGITQSPKYLFRKEGQNVTLSCEQNLNHDAMYWYRQDPGQGLRLIYYSQIVNDFQKGDIAEGYSVSREKKESFPLTVTSAQKNPTAFYLCASSTDRNSPLHFGNGTRLTVT.

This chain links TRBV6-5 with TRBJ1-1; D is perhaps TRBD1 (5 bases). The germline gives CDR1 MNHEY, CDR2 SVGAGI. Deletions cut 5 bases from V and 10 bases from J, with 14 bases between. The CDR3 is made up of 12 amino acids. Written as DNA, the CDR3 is TGTGCCAGCAGTGCAGGGCCCATGACAGCTTTCTTT. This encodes CASSAGPMTAFF.

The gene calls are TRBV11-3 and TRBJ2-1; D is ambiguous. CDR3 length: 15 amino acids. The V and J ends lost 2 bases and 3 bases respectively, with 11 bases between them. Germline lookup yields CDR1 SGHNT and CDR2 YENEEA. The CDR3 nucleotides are TGTGCCAGCAGCTTAACTGGGTCGGGCTACAATGAGCAGTTCTTC. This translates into CASSLTGSGYNEQFF.

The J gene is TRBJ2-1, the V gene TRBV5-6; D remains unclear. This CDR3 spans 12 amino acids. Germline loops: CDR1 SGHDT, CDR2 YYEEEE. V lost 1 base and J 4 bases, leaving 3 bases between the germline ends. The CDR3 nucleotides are TGTGCCAGCAGCTTGAGTTACAATGAGCAGTTCTTC. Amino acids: CASSLSYNEQFF. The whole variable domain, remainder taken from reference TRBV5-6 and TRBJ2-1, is DAGVTQSPTHLIKTRGQQVTLRCSPKSGHDTVSWYQQALGQGPQFIFQYYEEEERQRGNFPDRFSGHQFPNYSSELNVNALLLGDSALYLCASSLSYNEQFFGPGTRLTVL.

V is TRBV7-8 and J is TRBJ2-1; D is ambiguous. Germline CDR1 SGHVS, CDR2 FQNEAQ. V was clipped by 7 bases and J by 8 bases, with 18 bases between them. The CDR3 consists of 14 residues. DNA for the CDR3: TGTGCCAGCACCCCTCGAGTTTTTCCCGATGAGCAGTTCTTC. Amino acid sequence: CASTPRVFPDEQFF.

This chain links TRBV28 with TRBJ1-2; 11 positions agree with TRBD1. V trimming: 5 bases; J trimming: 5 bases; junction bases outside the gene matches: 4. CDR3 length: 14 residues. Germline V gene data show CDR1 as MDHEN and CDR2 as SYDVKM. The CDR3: CASSLRDRGYGYTF. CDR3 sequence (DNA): TGTGCCAGCAGTCTCCGGGACAGGGGGTATGGCTACACCTTC.

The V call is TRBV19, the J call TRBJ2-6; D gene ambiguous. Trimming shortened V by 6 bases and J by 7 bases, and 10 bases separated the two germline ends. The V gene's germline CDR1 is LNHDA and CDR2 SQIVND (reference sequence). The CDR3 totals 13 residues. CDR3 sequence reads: CASSPYGANVLTF. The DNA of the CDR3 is TGTGCCAGTAGCCCATATGGCGCCAACGTCCTGACTTTC.

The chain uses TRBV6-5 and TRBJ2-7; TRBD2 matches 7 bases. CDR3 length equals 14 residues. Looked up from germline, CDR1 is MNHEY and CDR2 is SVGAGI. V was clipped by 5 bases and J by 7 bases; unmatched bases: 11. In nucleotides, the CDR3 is TGTGCCAGCAGTACCATTCTAGCGGCTGGGGAGCAGTACTTC. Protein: CASSTILAAGEQYF.

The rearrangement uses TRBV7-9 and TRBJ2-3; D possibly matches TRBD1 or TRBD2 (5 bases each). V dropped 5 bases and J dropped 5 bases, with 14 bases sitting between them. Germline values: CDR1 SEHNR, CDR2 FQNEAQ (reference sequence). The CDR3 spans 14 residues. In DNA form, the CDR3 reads TGTGCCAGCAGCCGGATCGGGGACGGAGATACGCAGTATTTT. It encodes CASSRIGDGDTQYF.

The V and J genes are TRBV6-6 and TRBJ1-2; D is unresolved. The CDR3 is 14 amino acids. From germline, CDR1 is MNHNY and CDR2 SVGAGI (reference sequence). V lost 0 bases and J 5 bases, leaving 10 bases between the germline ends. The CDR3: CASSYSTSRYGYTF. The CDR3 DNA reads TGTGCCAGCAGTTACTCGACGTCGAGATATGGCTACACCTTC.

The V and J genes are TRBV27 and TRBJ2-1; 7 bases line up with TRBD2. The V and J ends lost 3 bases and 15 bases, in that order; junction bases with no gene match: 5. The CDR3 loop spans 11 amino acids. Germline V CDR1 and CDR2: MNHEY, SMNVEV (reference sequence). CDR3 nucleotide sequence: TGTGCCAGCAGTTTCTCTAGCGGTCTGTTCTTC. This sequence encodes CASSFSSGLFF.

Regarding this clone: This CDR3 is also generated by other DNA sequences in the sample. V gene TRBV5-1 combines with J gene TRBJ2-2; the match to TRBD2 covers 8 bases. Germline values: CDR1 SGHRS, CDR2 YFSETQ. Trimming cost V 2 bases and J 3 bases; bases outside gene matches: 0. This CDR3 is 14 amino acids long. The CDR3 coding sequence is TGCGCCAGCAGCTTACTAGCGGACACCGGGGAGCTGTTTTTT. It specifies CASSLLADTGELFF.

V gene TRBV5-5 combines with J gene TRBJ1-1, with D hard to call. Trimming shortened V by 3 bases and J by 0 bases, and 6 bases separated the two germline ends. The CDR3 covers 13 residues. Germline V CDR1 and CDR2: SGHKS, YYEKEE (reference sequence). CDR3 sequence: CASSSQMNTEAFF. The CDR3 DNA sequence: TGTGCCAGCAGCTCCCAGATGAACACTGAAGCTTTCTTT.